This entry lists 20 T cell receptor beta chains sequenced from one sample in a study of T cell repertoires in cytomegalovirus infection. From the reads, TCRdb called clonotypes with MiXCR, one entry per CDR3 protein. The profile shows approximately 700,000 distinct CDR3 sequences, about a third of them singletons. The sequenced sample was PBMCs. The receptors come from a human donor in good health (CMV status not recorded). Some clones in this sample may be carry-over from other donors' samples.

This clonotype showed up just a few times. The rearrangement uses TRBV7-4 and TRBJ1-2; no reliable D call. This CDR3 has 14 amino acids. V lost 1 base and J 8 bases, leaving 14 bases between the germline ends. CDR1 is SGHVT, CDR2 SQSDAQ, per germline. Written as DNA, the CDR3 is TGTGCCAGCAGCTTAGATCGAGAGGTTAAAGGCTACACCTTC. Translated: CASSLDREVKGYTF.

The chain is built from TRBV7-6 and TRBJ2-1; TRBD2 agrees at 10 bases. The germline gives CDR1 SGHVS, CDR2 FNYEAQ. CDR3 length: 16 residues. V lost 1 base to trimming and J lost 2 bases; unmatched junction nucleotides: 2. As DNA, the CDR3 is TGTGCCAGCAGCTTAGAAGCGGGGGGGACCTACAATGAGCAGTTCTTC. This codes for CASSLEAGGTYNEQFF.

This clonotype occurred once. V is TRBV5-4 and J is TRBJ2-1; tentatively, D is TRBD1 (6 bases). V was pared by 2 bases and J by 2 bases, with 11 bases between. The CDR3 is 15 amino acids. Germline V gene lookup returns CDR1 SGHNT and CDR2 YYREEE (reference sequence). CDR3 nucleotides: TGTGCCAGCAGCTTTTACAGGGCTACCTACAATGAGCAGTTCTTC. Translating gives CASSFYRATYNEQFF.

This clonotype was seen a few times. This CDR3 reads CASRVGTEAFF. The CDR3 DNA is TGTGCCAGCAGGGTTGGCACTGAAGCTTTCTTT. The V gene is TRBV12-3 or TRBV12-4, the J gene TRBJ1-1; no reliable D call. Between the trimmed V and J ends, which lost 6 bases and 4 bases, there was a span of 6 bases. The CDR3 loop spans 11 amino acids.

In this sample, this clonotype turned up a few times. The chain employs TRBV19 and TRBJ2-2; the match to TRBD1 covers 9 bases. The germline V gene encodes CDR1 LNHDA and CDR2 SQIVND (reference sequence). The V segment lost 3 bases and the J segment 0 bases; nucleotides outside the gene matches: 2. CDR3 size: 16 residues. DNA of the CDR3: TGTGCCAGTAGTATCAGGACAGGGGCGAACACCGGGGAGCTGTTTTTT. Residues: CASSIRTGANTGELFF.

This clonotype was recorded a few times. This chain uses TRBV7-9 with TRBJ1-4; a possible D gene is TRBD1 (5 bases). The ends were cut back, 5 bases at V and 0 bases at J, with 10 bases in the middle. Germline CDR1 and CDR2: SEHNR and FQNEAQ (reference sequence). This CDR3 has 15 amino acids. CDR3: CASSPGGTTNEKLFF. CDR3 nucleotide sequence: TGTGCCAGCAGCCCCGGGGGAACAACTAATGAAAAACTGTTTTTT. The variable domain in full, with the rest retrieved from reference TRBV7-9 and TRBJ1-4, is DTGVSQNPRHKITKRGQNVTFRCDPISEHNRLYWYRQTLGQGPEFLTYFQNEAQLEKSRLLSDRFSAERPKGSFSTLEIQRTEQGDSAMYLCASSPGGTTNEKLFFGSGTQLSVL.

Ten or more counts support this clonotype. The chain has TRBV27 and TRBJ2-5; D possibly corresponds to TRBD2 (7 bases). Trimming cost V 6 bases and J 8 bases, with 19 bases left between them. The germline V gene encodes CDR1 MNHEY and CDR2 SMNVEV (reference sequence). The CDR3 totals 14 residues. CDR3 amino acids: CASRSSGGYATQYF. The CDR3, as DNA: TGTGCCAGCAGATCATCGGGGGGCTACGCAACCCAGTACTTC.

V and J are TRBV27 and TRBJ2-1; a weak D match, TRBD2 (6 bases). The germline gives CDR1 MNHEY, CDR2 SMNVEV (reference sequence). With 6 bases removed from V and 9 bases from J, the gap between germline ends came to 24 bases. The CDR3 spans 16 residues. For the CDR3, the DNA is TGTGCCAGCAGGTCCCCAGTTGGGATGGAGGGTGGTGAGCAGTTCTTC. Translated: CASRSPVGMEGGEQFF.

The V call is TRBV25-1, the J call TRBJ2-1; TRBD2 agrees at 13 bases. CDR1 MGHDK and CDR2 SYGVNS come from the germline V gene. With 3 bases clipped from V and 3 bases from J, the junction kept 11 bases outside the gene matches. The CDR3 consists of 19 residues. Here the CDR3 DNA reads TGTGCCAGCAGTGACAATGCGGGGACTAGCGGGGCTATCTACAATGAGCAGTTCTTC. This sequence encodes CASSDNAGTSGAIYNEQFF.

This clonotype was recorded a few times. The rearrangement uses TRBV28 and TRBJ1-5; no firm D call. Germline assignment: CDR1 MDHEN and CDR2 SYDVKM. The CDR3 loop spans 15 amino acids. Trimming stripped 6 bases from V and 1 base from J, with 13 bases between. CDR3 amino acids: CASRLSGGSNQPQHF. In nucleotides, the CDR3 is TGTGCCAGCAGACTCAGCGGCGGGAGCAATCAGCCCCAGCATTTT.

The rearrangement joins TRBV28 to TRBJ2-2; perhaps TRBD2 as D (6 bases). V was pared by 3 bases and J by 1 base, with 12 bases between. This CDR3 region has 16 residues. Germline V gene data show CDR1 as MDHEN and CDR2 as SYDVKM. Here the CDR3 reads CASSFAGQGNTGELFF. CDR3 in DNA: TGTGCCAGCAGTTTTGCGGGGCAGGGGAACACCGGGGAGCTGTTTTTT.

The chain recombines TRBV6-1 with TRBJ2-7; the match to TRBD1 covers 9 bases. Trimming took 5 bases from V and 7 from J; bases not matched to a gene: 15. The CDR3 consists of 16 residues. The germline gives CDR1 MNHNS, CDR2 SASEGT. Written as DNA, the CDR3 is TGTGCCAGCAGTCCTCAAGGCGGGACAGGGTTCTATGAGCAGTACTTC. This gives the protein CASSPQGGTGFYEQYF.

Only a few counts were recorded for this clonotype. The rearrangement joins TRBV12-3 or TRBV12-4 to TRBJ1-1, with D perhaps TRBD1 (5 bases). V was clipped by 6 bases and J by 0 bases, with 17 bases between them. The CDR3 spans 16 residues. The CDR3 loop is CASRAPGTAMNTEAFF. CDR3 nucleotides: TGTGCCAGCAGAGCGCCAGGGACGGCCATGAACACTGAAGCTTTCTTT.

At least ten counts were recorded for this clonotype. J is TRBJ1-6 and V is TRBV4-1, with TRBD1 matching 7 bases. The trim removed 7 bases at V and 7 bases at J, leaving 13 bases unmatched. Germline CDR1 reads MGHRA; CDR2 reads YSYEKL. This CDR3 comprises 16 residues. CDR3 nucleotides: TGCGCCAGCAACTACCCCGGGGAGGGGGCCAATTCACCCCTCCACTTT. Protein sequence: CASNYPGEGANSPLHF.

This clonotype was picked up a small number of times. V gene TRBV20-1 combines with J gene TRBJ2-5; perhaps TRBD1 as D (5 bases). Germline CDR1 and CDR2: DFQATT and SNEGSKA (reference sequence). CDR3 size: 12 residues. V dropped 3 bases and J dropped 2 bases, with 7 bases sitting between them. CDR3 bases: TGCAGTGCTAGTGACAGACAAGAGACCCAGTACTTC. Encoded protein: CSASDRQETQYF.

This clonotype has more than one count but fewer than ten. The V call is TRBV5-1, the J call TRBJ2-3; 7 nucleotides agree with TRBD2. V trimming: 1 base; J trimming: 1 base; junction bases outside the gene matches: 9. Germline CDR1 reads SGHRS; CDR2 reads YFSETQ. This CDR3 region has 17 residues. CDR3 protein: CASSLSRPSGRTDTQYF. In DNA, the CDR3 is TGCGCCAGCAGCTTGAGCCGCCCTAGCGGTCGCACAGATACGCAGTATTTT.

This clonotype was seen many times. V is TRBV6-1 and J is TRBJ2-2, with 8 bases aligning to TRBD2. Per the germline V gene, CDR1 is MNHNS and CDR2 is SASEGT. After removal of 10 bases from V and 5 bases from J, the junction contained 9 bases not matched to a gene. This CDR3 region has 14 residues. The CDR3 here is CATQRERWTGELFF. The CDR3, as DNA: TGTGCCACCCAGCGGGAGCGCTGGACCGGGGAGCTGTTTTTT.

The V gene is TRBV5-5, the J gene TRBJ1-5; TRBD1 agrees at 7 bases. Trimming at V came to 4 bases and at J to 0 bases, leaving 7 bases not matched to a gene. This CDR3 region has 16 residues. Germline V gives CDR1 SGHKS, CDR2 YYEKEE (reference sequence). The CDR3 reads CASSPGQPYSNQPQHF. The CDR3 DNA reads TGTGCCAGCAGCCCGGGACAGCCCTATAGCAATCAGCCCCAGCATTTT.

The chain has TRBV29-1 and TRBJ2-1; weak D call: TRBD2 (5 bases). Germline CDR1 SQVTM, CDR2 ANQGSEA. The CDR3 covers 15 residues. Trimming pared 6 bases from V and 6 bases from J, leaving 21 bases between. CDR3 sequence: CSVEYISRGFNEQFF. The CDR3 DNA follows: TGCAGCGTCGAGTATATAAGTCGGGGTTTCAATGAGCAGTTCTTC.

This chain joins TRBV5-4 and TRBJ2-1; the D is unclear. Per the germline V gene, CDR1 is SGHNT and CDR2 is YYREEE (reference sequence). The CDR3 extends over 16 amino acids. V lost 1 base and J 5 bases, leaving 16 bases between the germline ends. The CDR3 loop reads CASSLKYRIFNNEQFF. The CDR3 coding sequence is TGTGCCAGCAGCTTGAAATATAGGATCTTCAACAATGAGCAGTTCTTC.